This TCR beta chain was sequenced during a study of blood T cell repertoires in COVID-19. Turning to the study itself: There were acute and convalescent COVID-19 samples, and they came from the United States, Italy and Spain.

The CDR3 is 15 amino acids. The V end was cut by 8 bases, the J end by 4 bases, with 20 bases between. Germline assignment: CDR1 MNHEY and CDR2 SVGAGI. Original processing notes: Reference gene primer amplification gave estimated nucleated cell counts. Repertoires were generated with immunoSEQ multiplex PCR, while TCRdb's copy carries only in-frame clones and drops some. V and J calls and clone size are those listed in that table; D and trimming were worked out from the DNA. Of under 450,000 clones in the sample, roughly 88% were seen once. While infection was still active, Seattle patients were enrolled and then followed longitudinally.

The sequence came from a woman between 45 and 65 years old with COVID-19, enrolled during active disease. The sequenced material came from peripheral blood. The gene calls are TRBV6-5 and TRBJ1-1; D gene unclear. The CDR3, as DNA: TGTGCCAGCGGACTCACTCCGGGTGTTCGCACTGAAGCTTTCTTT. Its protein product is CASGLTPGVRTEAFF.